This TCR beta chain emerged from a study of shared clonotypes between healthy human individuals. Study-level findings and limits: Genetic and exposure-history diversity was limited by the small donor number.

Every one of the donors was a Caucasian adult that lived in Nashville, Tennessee. Unsorted PBMC DNA went through sequencing on ten immunoSEQ deep assay plates. TCRdb's copy holds only in-frame clones and misses some; the assay was immunoSEQ multiplex PCR. The table has more than 450,000 clones, more than 65% seen once. This clone was found once. The antigen is undetermined. The sequenced sample was PBMCs. This sequence was found in a woman in her 40s in good health. Some clones in this sample may be carry-over from other donors' samples.

CDR3 DNA sequence: TGTGCCAGCAGTTTTCGGCGGTGGGGAGATGAGCAGTTCTTC. Protein sequence: CASSFRRWGDEQFF. The rearrangement joins TRBV27 to TRBJ2-1; maybe TRBD2 (5 bases). Trimming left V 3 bases short and J 8 bases short, with 14 bases between. The CDR3 runs 14 residues. Germline V gene sequence: CDR1 MNHEY, CDR2 SMNVEV (reference sequence).